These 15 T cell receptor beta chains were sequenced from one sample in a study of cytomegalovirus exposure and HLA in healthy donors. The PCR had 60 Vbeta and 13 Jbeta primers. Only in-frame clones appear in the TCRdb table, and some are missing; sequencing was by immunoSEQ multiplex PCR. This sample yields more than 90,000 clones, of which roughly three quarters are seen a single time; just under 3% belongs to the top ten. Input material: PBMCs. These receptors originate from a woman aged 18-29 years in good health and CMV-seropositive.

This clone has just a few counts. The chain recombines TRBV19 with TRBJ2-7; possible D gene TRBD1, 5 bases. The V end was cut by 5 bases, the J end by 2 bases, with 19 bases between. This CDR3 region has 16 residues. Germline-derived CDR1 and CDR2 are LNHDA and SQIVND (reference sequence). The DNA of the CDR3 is TGTGCCAGTAGTCCAGGGAAGGGTGTACCCCCCTACGAGCAGTACTTC. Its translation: CASSPGKGVPPYEQYF.

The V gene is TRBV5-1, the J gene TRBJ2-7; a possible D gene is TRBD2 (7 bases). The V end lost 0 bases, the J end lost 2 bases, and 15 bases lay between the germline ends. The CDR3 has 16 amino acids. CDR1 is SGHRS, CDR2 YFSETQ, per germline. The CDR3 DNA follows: TGCGCCAGCAGCTTGGCCGCGGGGGCCGATGCCTACGAGCAGTACTTC. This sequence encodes CASSLAAGADAYEQYF. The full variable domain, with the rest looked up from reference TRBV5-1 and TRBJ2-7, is KAGVTQTPRYLIKTRGQQVTLSCSPISGHRSVSWYQQTPGQGLQFLFEYFSETQRNKGNFPGRFSGRQFSNSRSEMNVSTLELGDSALYLCASSLAAGADAYEQYFGPGTRLTVT.

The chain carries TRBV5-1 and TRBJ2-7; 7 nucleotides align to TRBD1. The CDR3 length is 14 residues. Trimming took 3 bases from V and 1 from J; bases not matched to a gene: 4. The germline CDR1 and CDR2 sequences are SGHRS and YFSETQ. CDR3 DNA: TGCGCCAGCAGCTCTAGACAGGGATCCTACGAGCAGTACTTC. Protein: CASSSRQGSYEQYF.

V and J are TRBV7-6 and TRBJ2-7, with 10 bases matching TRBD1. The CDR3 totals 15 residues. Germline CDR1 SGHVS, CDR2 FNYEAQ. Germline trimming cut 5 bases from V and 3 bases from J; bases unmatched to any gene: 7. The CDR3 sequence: CASSRRGTGVYEQYF. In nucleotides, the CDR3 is TGTGCCAGCAGCCGCAGGGGGACAGGGGTCTACGAGCAGTACTTC.

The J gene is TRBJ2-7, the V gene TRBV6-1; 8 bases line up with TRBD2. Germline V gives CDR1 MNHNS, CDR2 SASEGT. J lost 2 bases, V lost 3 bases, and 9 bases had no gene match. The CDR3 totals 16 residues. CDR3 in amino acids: CASSDDLSGSTYEQYF. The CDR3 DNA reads TGTGCCAGCAGTGACGACCTAAGCGGGAGTACCTACGAGCAGTACTTC.

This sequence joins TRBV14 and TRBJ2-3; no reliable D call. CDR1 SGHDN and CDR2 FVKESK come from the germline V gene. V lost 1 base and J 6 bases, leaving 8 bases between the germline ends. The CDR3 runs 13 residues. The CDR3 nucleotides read TGTGCCAGCAGCCAAGCCGGGTGGGATACGCAGTATTTT. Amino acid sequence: CASSQAGWDTQYF. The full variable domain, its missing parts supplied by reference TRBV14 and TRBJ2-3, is EAGVTQFPSHSVIEKGQTVTLRCDPISGHDNLYWYRRVMGKEIKFLLHFVKESKQDESGMPNNRFLAERTGGTYSTLKVQPAELEDSGVYFCASSQAGWDTQYFGPGTRLTVL.

Here the CDR3 DNA reads TGCACCAGCAGCCCCGCGGAAGTCCCCCAAGAGACCCAGTACTTC. Translated: CTSSPAEVPQETQYF. The J gene is TRBJ2-5, the V gene TRBV1; the table's TRBD2 call for D was not verified on the DNA. TRBV1 is designated a pseudogene. CDR3 length: 15 amino acids.

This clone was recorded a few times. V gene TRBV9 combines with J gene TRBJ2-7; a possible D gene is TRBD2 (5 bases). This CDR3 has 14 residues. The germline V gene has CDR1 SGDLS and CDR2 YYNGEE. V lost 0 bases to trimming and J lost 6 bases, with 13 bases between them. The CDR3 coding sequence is TGTGCCAGCAGCGTAGATAGTCTACTAGGCGAGCAGTACTTC. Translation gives CASSVDSLLGEQYF.

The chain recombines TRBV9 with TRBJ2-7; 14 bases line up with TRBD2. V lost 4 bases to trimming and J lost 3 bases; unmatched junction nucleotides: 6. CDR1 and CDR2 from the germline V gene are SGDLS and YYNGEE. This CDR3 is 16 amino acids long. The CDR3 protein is CASSPRGLAGVYEQYF. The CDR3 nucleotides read TGTGCCAGCAGCCCCCGGGGACTAGCGGGAGTCTACGAGCAGTACTTC.

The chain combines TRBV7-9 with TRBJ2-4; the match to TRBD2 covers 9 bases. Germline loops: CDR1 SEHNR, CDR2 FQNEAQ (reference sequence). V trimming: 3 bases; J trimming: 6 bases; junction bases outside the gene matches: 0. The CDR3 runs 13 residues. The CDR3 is CASSLGLANIQYF. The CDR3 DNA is TGTGCCAGCAGCTTGGGACTAGCAAACATTCAGTACTTC.

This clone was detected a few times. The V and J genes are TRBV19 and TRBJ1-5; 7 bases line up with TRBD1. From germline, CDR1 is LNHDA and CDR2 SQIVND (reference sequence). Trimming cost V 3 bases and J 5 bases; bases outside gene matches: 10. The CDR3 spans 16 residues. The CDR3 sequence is CASSMAGGGEDQPQHF. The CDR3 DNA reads TGTGCCAGTAGTATGGCAGGAGGGGGCGAAGATCAGCCCCAGCATTTT.

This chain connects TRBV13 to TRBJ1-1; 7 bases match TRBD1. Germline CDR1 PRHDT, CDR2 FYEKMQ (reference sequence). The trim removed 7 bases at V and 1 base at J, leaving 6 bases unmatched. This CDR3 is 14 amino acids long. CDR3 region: CASNNRGSNTEAFF. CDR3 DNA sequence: TGTGCCAGCAACAACAGGGGATCGAACACTGAAGCTTTCTTT.

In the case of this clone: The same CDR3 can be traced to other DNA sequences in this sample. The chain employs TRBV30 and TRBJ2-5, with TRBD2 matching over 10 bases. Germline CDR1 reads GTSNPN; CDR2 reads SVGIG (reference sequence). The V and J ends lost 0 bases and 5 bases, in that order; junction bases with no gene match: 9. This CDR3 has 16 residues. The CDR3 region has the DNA TGTGCCTGGAGTGTGGGGCTAGCGGGAGCACGTGAGACCCAGTACTTC. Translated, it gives CAWSVGLAGARETQYF.

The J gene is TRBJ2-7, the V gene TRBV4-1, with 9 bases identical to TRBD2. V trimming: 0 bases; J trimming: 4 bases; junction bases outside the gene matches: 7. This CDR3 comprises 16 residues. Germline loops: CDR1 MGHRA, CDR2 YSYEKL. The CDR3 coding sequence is TGCGCCAGCAGCCAAGACCCCGGGACTAGCCTTTACGAGCAGTACTTC. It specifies CASSQDPGTSLYEQYF.

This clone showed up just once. CDR3 bases: TGTGCCAGCAGCTTAGATAAGCAAACCTTTTACTACGAGCAGTACTTC. It is translated as CASSLDKQTFYYEQYF. The V and J genes are TRBV11-2 and TRBJ2-7; D unresolved. The CDR3 totals 16 residues. Looked up from germline, CDR1 is SGHAT and CDR2 is FQNNGV. V was clipped by 0 bases and J by 3 bases, with 15 bases between them.